What follows are 22 T cell receptor beta chains derived from one specimen sequenced in a study of cytomegalovirus exposure and HLA in healthy donors (dated by TCRdb to about 2017). The library was prepared using the immunoSEQ multiplex PCR assay. The multiplex PCR relied on a mix of 60 forward primers for TCR Vbeta segments and 13 reverse primers for TCR Jbeta segments. TCRdb re-hosts the immuneACCESS table, in-frame sequences only. Its copies lack some clones; in the studies checked, an unresolved V gene accounts for under half of them, and the cause for the rest is not known. Within this sample are 100,000 to 150,000 clones, with over 65% of them counted one time only. The ten largest clones add up to roughly a tenth of the sample. The sample comprised PBMCs. These receptors all come from a young man in good health and CMV-seropositive.

A few counts support this clone. V gene TRBV7-9 combines with J gene TRBJ2-1; a possible D gene is TRBD2 (5 bases). Trimming left V 6 bases short and J 0 bases short, with 12 bases between. The germline CDR1 and CDR2 sequences are SEHNR and FQNEAQ (reference sequence). The CDR3 is 15 amino acids. CDR3 amino acids: CASRPSGDSYNEQFF. For the CDR3, the DNA is TGTGCCAGCAGACCAAGCGGAGACTCCTACAATGAGCAGTTCTTC.

The gene calls are TRBV6-4 and TRBJ2-1; D unresolved. Trimming pared 5 bases from V and 2 bases from J, leaving 7 bases between. Germline V CDR1 and CDR2: MRHNA, SNTAGT. There are 13 residues in the CDR3. CDR3 DNA sequence: TGTGCCAGCAGTATAAGCGCCTACAATGAGCAGTTCTTC. Translation: CASSISAYNEQFF.

J is TRBJ2-7 and V is TRBV7-6; 9 bases are shared with TRBD2. There are 14 residues in the CDR3. With 3 bases clipped from V and 1 base from J, the junction kept 1 base outside the gene matches. The germline gives CDR1 SGHVS, CDR2 FNYEAQ. The CDR3 spells CASSFSGGSYEQYF. As DNA, the CDR3 is TGTGCCAGCAGCTTTAGCGGGGGTTCCTACGAGCAGTACTTC.

This clone was seen more than once but under ten times. The gene calls are TRBV5-5 and TRBJ2-7; D unclear. Germline CDR1 and CDR2: SGHKS and YYEKEE (reference sequence). V lost 0 bases and J 2 bases, leaving 12 bases between the germline ends. The CDR3 is 15 amino acids. The CDR3 DNA sequence: TGTGCCAGCAGCTTGGGGCCAGCGAAAACCTACGAGCAGTACTTC. Amino acid sequence: CASSLGPAKTYEQYF.

This chain links TRBV27 with TRBJ2-5; D gene ambiguous. CDR3 length: 18 residues. Germline loops: CDR1 MNHEY, CDR2 SMNVEV (reference sequence). The ends were cut back, 3 bases at V and 1 base at J, with 21 bases in the middle. The CDR3 coding sequence is TGTGCCAGCAGTTTCTCCTCCCATAACTACGGAGCCCAAGAGACCCAGTACTTC. It translates to CASSFSSHNYGAQETQYF.

The V gene is TRBV10-1, the J gene TRBJ2-7, with 11 bases aligning to TRBD2. Germline assignment: CDR1 WNHNN and CDR2 SYGVQD (reference sequence). The CDR3 runs to 16 residues. V trimming: 9 bases; J trimming: 1 base; junction bases outside the gene matches: 11. DNA for the CDR3: TGCGCCAGAGGAAGAACTAGCGGGAGTGTATCCTACGAGCAGTACTTC. This gives the protein CARGRTSGSVSYEQYF.

This chain uses TRBV29-1 with TRBJ1-1, with unresolved D. The germline V and J ends were trimmed by 5 bases and 2 bases, with 9 bases remaining between them. Germline V gives CDR1 SQVTM, CDR2 ANQGSEA. This CDR3 is built from 12 residues. The CDR3 loop reads CSVRGANTEAFF. The CDR3, as DNA: TGCAGCGTTCGAGGTGCCAACACTGAAGCTTTCTTT. Variable domain in full (rest from reference TRBV29-1 and TRBJ1-1): SAVISQKPSRDICQRGTSLTIQCQVDSQVTMMFWYRQQPGQSLTLIATANQGSEATYESGFVIDKFPISRPNLTFSTLTVSNMSPEDSSIYLCSVRGANTEAFFGQGTRLTVV.

The chain is built from TRBV10-3 and TRBJ1-5, with a possible D match to TRBD1 (5 bases). Germline assignment: CDR1 ENHRY and CDR2 SYGVKD. This CDR3 has 16 amino acids. V shed 3 bases and J shed 0 bases, with 12 bases lying between them. Here the CDR3 reads CAISERRGGSNQPQHF. The CDR3 DNA reads TGTGCCATCAGTGAACGTAGGGGCGGTAGCAATCAGCCCCAGCATTTT.

J is TRBJ2-7 and V is TRBV23-1, with 8 bases lining up with TRBD1. TRBV23-1 is an ORF; its function is uncertain. The CDR3 loop spans 19 amino acids. Unmatched junction bases numbered 19, after V lost 1 base and J lost 5 bases. The DNA of the CDR3 is TGCGCCAGCAGTCAATTGGGGGACAGGTACCCCTCTAACAAAGACGAGCAGTACTTC. Translating gives CASSQLGDRYPSNKDEQYF.

The chain is built from TRBV29-1 and TRBJ1-2, with 8 positions matching TRBD1. In germline, CDR1 is SQVTM, CDR2 ANQGSEA. V gave up 6 bases and J gave up 2 bases; unmatched junction bases: 5. This CDR3 spans 13 amino acids. The CDR3 bases are TGCAGCGTAGGGGCAGGGGGCAACTATGGCTACACCTTC. Translated: CSVGAGGNYGYTF. Combining the CDR3 with reference TRBV29-1 and TRBJ1-2 gives the whole variable domain SAVISQKPSRDICQRGTSLTIQCQVDSQVTMMFWYRQQPGQSLTLIATANQGSEATYESGFVIDKFPISRPNLTFSTLTVSNMSPEDSSIYLCSVGAGGNYGYTFGSGTRLTVV.

The chain carries TRBV6-5 and TRBJ2-5; possible D gene TRBD2, 5 bases. Germline lookup yields CDR1 MNHEY and CDR2 SVGAGI. Trimming left V 4 bases short and J 5 bases short, with 17 bases between. The CDR3 contains 15 residues. The CDR3 DNA is TGTGCCAGCAGTTCGCGATCCCACGGGGTCGAGACCCAGTACTTC. As protein: CASSSRSHGVETQYF.

This rearrangement joins TRBV6-1 to TRBJ1-5; no definite D call. This CDR3 spans 15 amino acids. Trimming took 6 bases from V and 2 from J, leaving 14 bases between them. Germline V gene data show CDR1 as MNHNS and CDR2 as SASEGT. For the CDR3, the DNA is TGTGCCAGCAGGCCACCAGGAGGTGGCAATCAGCCCCAGCATTTT. Residues: CASRPPGGGNQPQHF.

The sample holds a few counts of this clone. The J gene is TRBJ1-5, the V gene TRBV5-1, with 9 bases aligning to TRBD1. This CDR3 has 17 residues. Germline CDR1 reads SGHRS; CDR2 reads YFSETQ. V shed 0 bases, J shed 4 bases, and the junction held 8 bases outside the gene matches. CDR3 sequence: CASSLGGGTGRNQPQHF. The CDR3, as DNA: TGCGCCAGCAGCTTGGGAGGTGGGACAGGGAGAAATCAGCCCCAGCATTTT.

This chain uses TRBV7-2 with TRBJ2-1; the D gene is possibly TRBD2 (5 bases). This CDR3 spans 14 amino acids. Germline assignment: CDR1 SGHTA and CDR2 FQGNSA. V was clipped by 5 bases and J by 6 bases, with 14 bases between them. CDR3 in amino acids: CASSPSRRGNEQFF. The CDR3 DNA reads as TGTGCCAGCAGCCCCTCGAGACGGGGCAATGAGCAGTTCTTC.

The chain joins TRBV7-2 to TRBJ1-1, with D possibly being TRBD1 (5 bases). V was trimmed by 5 bases and J by 1 base, leaving 8 bases between them. CDR3 length equals 13 residues. CDR1 is SGHTA, CDR2 FQGNSA, per germline. CDR3 in amino acids: CASSPQGNTEAFF. The CDR3 DNA is TGTGCCAGCAGCCCCCAGGGGAACACTGAAGCTTTCTTT.

V usage is TRBV29-1 and J usage is TRBJ2-4, with 13 bases lining up with TRBD2. With V trimmed by 6 bases and J by 0 bases, 11 bases remained unmatched. The CDR3 is made up of 18 amino acids. CDR1 and CDR2 from the germline V gene are SQVTM and ANQGSEA. CDR3 in amino acids: CSVARLAGGVGAKNIQYF. For the CDR3, the DNA is TGCAGCGTAGCGAGACTAGCGGGAGGAGTGGGAGCCAAAAACATTCAGTACTTC.

This sequence joins TRBV5-1 and TRBJ2-3; 10 nucleotides match TRBD2. The CDR3 has 15 amino acids. Germline V gene lookup returns CDR1 SGHRS and CDR2 YFSETQ. Trimming removed 1 base from V and 3 bases from J; junction bases left unmatched: 2. This CDR3 reads CASSLTSGTTDTQYF. The CDR3 DNA follows: TGCGCCAGCAGCTTGACTAGCGGGACGACAGATACGCAGTATTTT.

This clone was found once. V is TRBV18 and J is TRBJ1-4; tentative D call: TRBD1 (5 bases). The CDR3 is 15 residues long. V was shortened by 2 bases and J by 13 bases, with 20 bases between the two germline ends. Germline loops: CDR1 KGHSH, CDR2 LQKENI. DNA for the CDR3: TGTGCCAGCTCACCAGAGCAGGGTCAGCAGATGGGACTGTTTTTT. It codes for CASSPEQGQQMGLFF.

DNA of the CDR3: TGCGCCAGCAGCAGGGGACTAGCGGGAGACGATGAGCAGTTCTTC. It yields the protein CASSRGLAGDDEQFF. This chain joins TRBV5-1 and TRBJ2-1; 14 nucleotides agree with TRBD2. The germline V gene encodes CDR1 SGHRS and CDR2 YFSETQ. The CDR3 contains 15 residues. The trim removed 4 bases at V and 8 bases at J, leaving 5 bases unmatched.

This sequence joins TRBV28 and TRBJ2-5, with D perhaps TRBD2 (7 bases). V was trimmed by 6 bases and J by 5 bases, leaving 19 bases between them. The germline V gene encodes CDR1 MDHEN and CDR2 SYDVKM. The length of the CDR3 is 15 residues. CDR3 protein: CASRVWGRERETQYF. The DNA for the CDR3 is TGTGCCAGCAGGGTGTGGGGGCGGGAGAGGGAGACCCAGTACTTC.

J is TRBJ2-1 and V is TRBV7-2, with D unclear. The CDR3 totals 13 residues. From germline, CDR1 is SGHTA and CDR2 FQGNSA. V was trimmed by 4 bases and J by 6 bases, leaving 10 bases between them. The CDR3 reads CASSSPPSNEQFF. In DNA form, the CDR3 reads TGTGCCAGCAGCTCCCCCCCCAGCAATGAGCAGTTCTTC.

This chain links TRBV25-1 with TRBJ2-1; possible D gene TRBD1, 5 bases. Trimming shortened V by 11 bases and J by 10 bases, and 24 bases separated the two germline ends. This CDR3 contains 14 residues. CDR1 and CDR2 (germline): MGHDK, SYGVNS. In DNA, the CDR3 is TGTGCCTCCTGTCCAGGGTCTCTGGTGGTCGAGCAGTTCTTC. Its protein product is CASCPGSLVVEQFF.